These 17 T cell receptor beta chains were sequenced from one sample in a study of blood T cell repertoires in COVID-19. The table came from immunoSEQ multiplex PCR; TCRdb's copy has only in-frame clones and leaves some out. The table shows about 80,000 clones, with approximately 80% occurring only once. Sequences were obtained from peripheral blood. These TCRs come from a human donor in a cohort sampled during active COVID-19.

The CDR3 nucleotides read TGCAGCGCCTCCCAGGGTGTGGGCAATCAGCCCCAGCATTTT. Translated, it gives CSASQGVGNQPQHF. The chain has TRBV29-1 and TRBJ1-5, with D maybe TRBD1 (5 bases). CDR1 SQVTM and CDR2 ANQGSEA come from the germline V gene. The CDR3 spans 14 residues. Trimming pared 7 bases from V and 2 bases from J, leaving 15 bases between. The full variable domain, its missing parts supplied by reference TRBV29-1 and TRBJ1-5, is SAVISQKPSRDICQRGTSLTIQCQVDSQVTMMFWYRQQPGQSLTLIATANQGSEATYESGFVIDKFPISRPNLTFSTLTVSNMSPEDSSIYLCSASQGVGNQPQHFGDGTRLSIL.

J is TRBJ1-6 and V is TRBV28; TRBD1 matches at 10 bases. The CDR3 sequence is 13 residues long. The germline CDR1 and CDR2 sequences are MDHEN and SYDVKM. Trimming cost V 10 bases and J 9 bases; bases outside gene matches: 6. This chain's CDR3 is CATEGQGSSPLHF. The CDR3 DNA is TGTGCCACTGAGGGACAGGGGAGTTCACCCCTCCACTTT.

The chain recombines TRBV7-3 with TRBJ1-6; perhaps TRBD1 as D (5 bases). From germline, CDR1 is SGHTA and CDR2 FQGTGA. The CDR3 loop spans 14 amino acids. Trimming removed 5 bases from V and 8 bases from J, with 13 bases in between. CDR3 bases: TGTGCCAGCAGCCCCGGGGGGGGTGATTCACCCCTCCACTTT. This sequence encodes CASSPGGGDSPLHF.

This clone was observed a few times. This chain connects TRBV29-1 to TRBJ2-2; TRBD1 matches 7 bases. CDR3 size: 14 residues. Germline V gives CDR1 SQVTM, CDR2 ANQGSEA. Trimming took 4 bases from V and 1 from J; bases not matched to a gene: 3. The CDR3 DNA is TGCAGCGTTGGGACAGGAATGAACACCGGGGAGCTGTTTTTT. It is translated as CSVGTGMNTGELFF.

The sample holds a few counts of this clone. The chain joins TRBV9 to TRBJ2-3; TRBD2 matches at 7 bases. Germline assignment: CDR1 SGDLS and CDR2 YYNGEE. V gave up 4 bases and J gave up 2 bases; unmatched junction bases: 7. The CDR3 is made up of 15 amino acids. The CDR3 bases are TGTGCCAGCAGCCCCCGCCGGGACTACACAGATACGCAGTATTTT. It yields the protein CASSPRRDYTDTQYF.

The chain joins TRBV5-6 to TRBJ1-5; unclear D gene. The V end was cut by 4 bases, the J end by 0 bases, with 11 bases between. The CDR3 is made up of 15 amino acids. From germline, CDR1 is SGHDT and CDR2 YYEEEE. CDR3 sequence reads: CASSRAGNSNQPQHF. In DNA form, the CDR3 reads TGTGCCAGCAGCCGCGCGGGGAATAGCAATCAGCCCCAGCATTTT.

This clone appeared once. The J gene is TRBJ2-7, the V gene TRBV18; 7 nucleotides align to TRBD1. Per the germline V gene, CDR1 is KGHSH and CDR2 is LQKENI. The J segment lost 3 bases and the V segment lost 4 bases, leaving 3 bases of the junction unmatched. The CDR3 is made up of 13 amino acids. CDR3 loop: CASSQGANYEQYF. CDR3 DNA sequence: TGTGCCAGCTCACAGGGGGCCAACTACGAGCAGTACTTC.

This clone has just a few counts. The V call is TRBV11-2, the J call TRBJ2-1; the match to TRBD2 covers 8 bases. This CDR3 has 13 residues. Trimming at V came to 5 bases and at J to 7 bases, leaving 4 bases not matched to a gene. Germline V gives CDR1 SGHAT, CDR2 FQNNGV. CDR3 residues: CASSHSGGNEQFF. CDR3 sequence (DNA): TGTGCCAGCAGCCATTCGGGAGGGAATGAGCAGTTCTTC.

V usage is TRBV28 and J usage is TRBJ1-6; 8 nucleotides align to TRBD1. There are 15 residues in the CDR3. Germline V gene sequence: CDR1 MDHEN, CDR2 SYDVKM. V lost 3 bases and J lost 5; bases outside the gene matches: 3. The CDR3 loop is CASSLNRGNNSPLHF. The CDR3 region has the DNA TGTGCCAGCAGTTTGAACAGGGGGAATAATTCACCCCTCCACTTT.

The chain employs TRBV27 and TRBJ2-2; 8 nucleotides line up with TRBD1. Germline V lookup: CDR1 MNHEY, CDR2 SMNVEV (reference sequence). V shed 6 bases and J 3 bases; nucleotides not matched to a gene: 6. The CDR3 has 15 residues. The CDR3 reads CASSFRGRDTGELFF. DNA of the CDR3: TGTGCCAGCAGCTTCAGGGGGCGCGACACCGGGGAGCTGTTTTTT.

The chain joins TRBV5-1 to TRBJ1-1; the match to TRBD1 covers 10 bases. The V segment lost 3 bases and the J segment 5 bases; nucleotides outside the gene matches: 7. Germline V CDR1 and CDR2: SGHRS, YFSETQ. The CDR3 has 15 amino acids. CDR3 nucleotides: TGCGCCAGCAGCTCCCTGGACAGGGGGGGAACTGAAGCTTTCTTT. Translating it yields CASSSLDRGGTEAFF.

CDR3 in amino acids: CASRASGGVYNEQFF. The CDR3 bases are TGTGCCAGCAGGGCTAGCGGGGGGGTATACAATGAGCAGTTCTTC. The chain has TRBV2 and TRBJ2-1; 12 bases agree with TRBD2. Germline-derived CDR1 and CDR2 are SNHLY and FYNNEI. CDR3 length: 15 amino acids. Germline trimming cut 6 bases from V and 4 bases from J; bases unmatched to any gene: 4.

The CDR3, as DNA: TGTGCCAGCAGTTTAGGGAGCGGGAGGGTAACCGGGGAGCTGTTTTTT. Its protein product is CASSLGSGRVTGELFF. The V and J genes are TRBV27 and TRBJ2-2, with 10 bases lining up with TRBD2. V shed 2 bases, J shed 5 bases, and the junction held 5 bases outside the gene matches. The germline gives CDR1 MNHEY, CDR2 SMNVEV (reference sequence). CDR3 size: 16 residues.

V usage is TRBV2 and J usage is TRBJ1-1; 8 nucleotides align to TRBD1. Germline values: CDR1 SNHLY, CDR2 FYNNEI. The CDR3 has 17 amino acids. The V and J ends lost 0 bases and 5 bases, in that order; junction bases with no gene match: 11. The CDR3 sequence: CASSEARARGRRTEAFF. CDR3 nucleotides: TGTGCCAGCAGTGAAGCGAGGGCCAGGGGGCGAAGGACTGAAGCTTTCTTT.

Only a few counts were recorded for this clone. The CDR3 is CASSTGLSLKANEKLFF. CDR3 DNA: TGTGCCAGTAGTACTGGACTTTCCCTTAAAGCTAATGAAAAACTGTTTTTT. This sequence joins TRBV19 and TRBJ1-4; D gene ambiguous. CDR1 is LNHDA, CDR2 SQIVND, per germline (reference sequence). Trimming pared 4 bases from V and 3 bases from J, leaving 18 bases between. The CDR3 consists of 17 residues.

This chain links TRBV5-4 with TRBJ2-7, with 7 bases aligning to TRBD2. The trim removed 8 bases at V and 4 bases at J, leaving 6 bases unmatched. This CDR3 spans 12 amino acids. In germline, CDR1 is SGHNT, CDR2 YYREEE (reference sequence). The CDR3 sequence is CASRGDGYEQYF. CDR3 coding DNA: TGTGCCAGTCGGGGGGACGGATACGAGCAGTACTTC.

The CDR3 region is CASIRTSGYNEQFF. CDR3 nucleotides: TGTGCCAGCATACGGACTAGCGGTTACAATGAGCAGTTCTTC. The chain uses TRBV2 and TRBJ2-1; TRBD2 agrees at 10 bases. The CDR3 runs 14 residues. CDR1 is SNHLY, CDR2 FYNNEI, per germline. Trimming took 7 bases from V and 4 from J; bases not matched to a gene: 4.